The entry that follows covers one T cell receptor beta chain sequence. Its matching antigen is unknown. Clones were sequenced by immunoSEQ multiplex PCR, and TCRdb holds only the in-frame ones, with some missing. The repertoire has 2 million to 2.5 million clones, approximately 95% of them found once; the top ten carry approximately 0.13%. This sample was taken from a study of shared clonotypes between healthy human individuals. Germline V gives CDR1 LNHDA, CDR2 SQIVND (reference sequence). Trimming removed 11 bases at V and 4 bases at J, with 14 bases between. The CDR3 consists of 12 residues. Overall study results and limits: The generation probabilities recorded for non-shared clonotypes fell below those of clonotypes shared by all four donors. Though the depth was large, rarefaction showed that sorted-subset sequencing was incomplete.

Recent acute infections and vaccinations were absent in the healthy HIV-negative adult donors. A split of CD4+ cells into CD45RA+ naive and CD45RA-negative memory subsets was performed. This sequence originates from a man aged 18 to 35 in good health. V and J are TRBV19 and TRBJ1-2; TRBD1 might be the D (5 bases). Sequencing was done on a sample of naive CD4+ T cells sorted from blood. Subset given: CD45RA+ positively selected. The CDR3 nucleotides read TGTGCCGGATCGGGACGGTTCTATGGCTACACCTTC. Translating gives CAGSGRFYGYTF.